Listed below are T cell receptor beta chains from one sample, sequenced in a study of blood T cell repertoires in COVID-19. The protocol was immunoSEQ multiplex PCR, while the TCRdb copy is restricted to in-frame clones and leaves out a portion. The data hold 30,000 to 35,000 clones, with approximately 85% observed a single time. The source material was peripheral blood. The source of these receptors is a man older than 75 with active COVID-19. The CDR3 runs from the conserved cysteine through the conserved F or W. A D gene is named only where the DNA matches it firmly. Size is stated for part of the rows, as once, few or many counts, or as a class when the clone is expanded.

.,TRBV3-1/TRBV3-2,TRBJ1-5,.,TGTGCCAGCAGCCAAGGGGGACACGGAAATCAGCCCCAGCATTTT,CASSQGGHGNQPQHF
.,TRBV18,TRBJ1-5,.,TGTGCCAGCTCACCTAACCAGGGGAACAATCAGCCCCAGCATTTT,CASSPNQGNNQPQHF
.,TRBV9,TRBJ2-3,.,TGTGCCAGCAGCGTGATGGGCGGCACAGATACGCAGTATTTT,CASSVMGGTDTQYF
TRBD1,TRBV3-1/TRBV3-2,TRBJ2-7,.,TGTGCCAGCAGCCACCGGACAGGGAACGAGCAGTACTTC,CASSHRTGNEQYF
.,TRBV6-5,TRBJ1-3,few,TGTGCCAGCAGTTATTCCTCCTCTGGAAACACCATATATTTT,CASSYSSSGNTIYF
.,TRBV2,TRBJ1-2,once,TGTGCCAGCAGCAGGACAGTCCGAACCTATGGCTACACCTTC,CASSRTVRTYGYTF
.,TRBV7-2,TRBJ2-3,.,TGTGCCTCCTTAACGGGGGGCCCCACAGATACGCAGTATTTT,CASLTGGPTDTQYF
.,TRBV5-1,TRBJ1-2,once,TGCGCCAGCAGCTTGGCCGAGGGTGGATATGGCTACACCTTC,CASSLAEGGYGYTF
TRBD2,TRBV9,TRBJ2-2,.,TGTGCCAGCAGCCTTGAGGCGGGGGGGCCTAGCGGGGAGCTGTTTTTT,CASSLEAGGPSGELFF
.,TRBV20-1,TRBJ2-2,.,TGCAGTGCTGCCACGGGCGGGGAGCTGTTTTTT,CSAATGGELFF
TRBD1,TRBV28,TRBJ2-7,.,TGTGCCAGCAGTTCAAGGGGGCAGTCCATCTTC,CASSSRGQSIF
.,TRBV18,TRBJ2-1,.,TGTGCCAGCTCGTCCGACTACTACAATGAGCAGTTCTTC,CASSSDYYNEQFF
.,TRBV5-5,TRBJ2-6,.,TGTGCCAGCAGCCGGTCGGAGGGTGACTCTGGGGCCAACGTCCTGACTTTC,CASSRSEGDSGANVLTF
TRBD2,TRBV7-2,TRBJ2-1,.,TGTGCCAGCAGCTTAGGCGGGGGGCGGAACAATGAGCAGTTCTTC,CASSLGGGRNNEQFF
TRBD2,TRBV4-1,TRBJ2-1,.,TGCGCCAGCAGCCAAGCGCGACTAGCGGGGGTTAAGGGTGAGCAGTTCTTC,CASSQARLAGVKGEQFF
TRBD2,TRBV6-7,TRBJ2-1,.,TGTGCCAGCAGTCCTCGGACTAGCGACTCCTACAATGAGCAGTTCTTC,CASSPRTSDSYNEQFF
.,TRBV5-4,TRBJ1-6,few,TGTGCCAGCAGCGGAAGGGAGGGAGGATTTTCACCCCTCCACTTT,CASSGREGGFSPLHF
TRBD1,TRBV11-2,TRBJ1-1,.,TGTGCCAGCAGCTCTGACAGGGCAATATTAACTGAAGCTTTCTTT,CASSSDRAILTEAFF
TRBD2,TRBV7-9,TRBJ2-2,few,TGTGCCAGCAGCTTAGGACTAGCGGCCACCGGGGAGCTGTTTTTT,CASSLGLAATGELFF
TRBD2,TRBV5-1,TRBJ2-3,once,TGCGCCAGCAGCTTGGGGACTAGCGGGGGGGCTTTACTGCAGTATTTT,CASSLGTSGGALLQYF
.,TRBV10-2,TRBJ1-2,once,TGCGCCAGCAGTGAAAGTTATAGGGGCAGGGAAGGAGGGTATGGCTACACCTTC,CASSESYRGREGGYGYTF
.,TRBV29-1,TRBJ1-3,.,TGCAGCGTTAGGACAGCTGGAAACACCATATATTTT,CSVRTAGNTIYF
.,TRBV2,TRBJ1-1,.,TGTGCCAGCAGTCAGCAGGGAAATATTGGCACTGAAGCTTTCTTT,CASSQQGNIGTEAFF
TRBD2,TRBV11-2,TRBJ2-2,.,TGTGCCAGCAGTGTCGGACGGGGGGTCACCGGGGAGCTGTTTTTT,CASSVGRGVTGELFF
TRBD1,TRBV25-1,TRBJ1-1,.,TGTGCCAGCAGGAGGACAGGGGGTAAGTCTGAAGCTTTCTTT,CASRRTGGKSEAFF
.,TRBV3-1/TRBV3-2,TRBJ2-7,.,TGTGCCAGCAGCCAAGGGTGGAGGCGGACGAACCCCTACGAGCAGTACTTC,CASSQGWRRTNPYEQYF
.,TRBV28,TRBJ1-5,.,TGTGCCAGCAGTATCCCGGCAGGGCTGCAGCCCCAGCATTTT,CASSIPAGLQPQHF
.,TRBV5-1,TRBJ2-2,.,TGCGCCAGCAGTATACGGAGCGGAGACACCGGGGAGCTGTTTTTT,CASSIRSGDTGELFF
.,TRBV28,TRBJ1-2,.,TGTGCCAGCAGCCCCCCCGGGGCAGGGGAATACTATGGCTACACCTTC,CASSPPGAGEYYGYTF
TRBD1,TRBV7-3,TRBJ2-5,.,TGTGCCAGCAGCTTAACTCGTGGACAGGGGCAAGAGACCCAGTACTTC,CASSLTRGQGQETQYF
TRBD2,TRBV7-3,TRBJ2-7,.,TGTGCCAGCAGCTACCCACTAGCGGGGGTGTACGAGCAGTACTTC,CASSYPLAGVYEQYF
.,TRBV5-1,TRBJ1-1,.,TGCGCCAGCAGCTTGGATCAGCTAGAGAGCGCTTTCTTT,CASSLDQLESAFF
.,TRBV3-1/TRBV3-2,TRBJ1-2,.,TGTGCCAGCAGCGAATCGGGTGGCTACACCTTC,CASSESGGYTF
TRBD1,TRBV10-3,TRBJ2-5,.,TGTGCCATCAGCTCAGGGGGACGGGGGACCCAGTACTTC,CAISSGGRGTQYF
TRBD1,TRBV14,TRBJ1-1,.,TGTGCCACGAACAGGGGTTGGGGCACTGAAGCTTTCTTT,CATNRGWGTEAFF
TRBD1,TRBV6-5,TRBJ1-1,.,TGTGCCAGCAGTTGGACAGGGGGCGGGACTGAAGCTTTCTTT,CASSWTGGGTEAFF
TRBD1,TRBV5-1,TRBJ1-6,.,TGCGCCAGCAGAAGGACAGGGTACGGTAATTCACCCCTCCACTTT,CASRRTGYGNSPLHF
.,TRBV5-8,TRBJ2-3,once,TGTGCCAGCGGGGGGACAGATACGCAGTATTTT,CASGGTDTQYF
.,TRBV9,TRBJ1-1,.,TGTGCCAGCAGCACCCGACCGGACAGCATGAACACTGAAGCTTTCTTT,CASSTRPDSMNTEAFF
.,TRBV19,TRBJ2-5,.,TGTGCCAGTAGTATAGATTTACAGGGCGGGGAGACCCAGTACTTC,CASSIDLQGGETQYF
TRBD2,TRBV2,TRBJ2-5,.,TGTGCCAGCCATGAATGGGGACTAGCGCAGGAGACCCAGTACTTC,CASHEWGLAQETQYF
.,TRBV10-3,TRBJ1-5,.,TGTGCCATCAGTGTGGGGGGAGATCAGCCCCAGCATTTT,CAISVGGDQPQHF